The present T cell receptor beta chain was sequenced within a study of T cell responses to AZD1222 COVID-19 vaccine. Libraries were prepared by immunoSEQ multiplex PCR; TCRdb keeps only in-frame clonotypes and omits some of them. The sample holds under 95,000 clones; roughly 90% are singletons and the top ten take about 3%. Turning to this clone: As yet, its antigen is unknown.

Study results and limitations: Just six people given AZD1222 tested seropositive at baseline. Mostly white British, mostly female donors; authors suggested clonal diversity may be underestimated.

This sample comprised peripheral blood, obtained on day 0 of AZD1222 vaccination. This clonotype was sampled from an adult in good health.

CDR3 protein: CASRQGAYTEAFF. The CDR3 DNA is TGTGCCAGTAGACAGGGGGCGTACACTGAAGCTTTCTTT. The V gene is TRBV19, the J gene TRBJ1-1; 9 positions match TRBD1. The length of the CDR3 is 13 residues. Germline-derived CDR1 and CDR2 are LNHDA and SQIVND (reference sequence). V trimming: 6 bases; J trimming: 3 bases; junction bases outside the gene matches: 2.